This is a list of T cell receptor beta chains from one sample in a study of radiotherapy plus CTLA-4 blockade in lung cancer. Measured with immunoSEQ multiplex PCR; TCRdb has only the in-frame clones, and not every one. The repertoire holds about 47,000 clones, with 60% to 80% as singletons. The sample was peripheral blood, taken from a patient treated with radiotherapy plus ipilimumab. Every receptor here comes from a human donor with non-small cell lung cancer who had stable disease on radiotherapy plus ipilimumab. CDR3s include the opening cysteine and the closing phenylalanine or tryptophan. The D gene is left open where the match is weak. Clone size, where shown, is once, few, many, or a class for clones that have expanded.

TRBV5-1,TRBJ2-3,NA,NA,CASSSGQDTQYF,TGCGCCAGCAGCTCCGGACAGGATACGCAGTATTTT
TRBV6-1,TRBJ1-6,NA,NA,CASSDRLNSPLHF,TGTGCCAGCAGTGACAGGTTAAATTCACCCCTCCACTTT
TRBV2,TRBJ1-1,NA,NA,CASRREEGAMNTEAFF,TGTGCCAGCAGGAGGGAGGAGGGCGCTATGAACACTGAAGCTTTCTTT
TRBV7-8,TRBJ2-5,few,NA,CASSFKVETQYF,TGTGCCAGCAGCTTCAAGGTAGAGACCCAGTACTTC
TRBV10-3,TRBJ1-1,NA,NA,CAISVGGGNTEAFF,TGTGCCATCAGTGTTGGGGGCGGGAACACTGAAGCTTTCTTT
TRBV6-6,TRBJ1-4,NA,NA,CASRDPGTPSGKLFF,TGTGCCAGCAGAGACCCCGGGACACCCTCGGGAAAACTGTTTTTT
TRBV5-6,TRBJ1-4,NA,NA,CASSLFDRSTYNEKLFF,TGTGCCAGCAGCTTATTCGACAGGTCCACTTATAATGAAAAACTGTTTTTT
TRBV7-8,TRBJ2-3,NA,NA,CASSLGHTGSTDTQYF,TGTGCCAGCAGCTTAGGCCATACAGGGTCCACAGATACGCAGTATTTT
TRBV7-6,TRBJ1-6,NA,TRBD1,CASSVGTGRNNSPLHF,TGTGCCAGCAGCGTCGGGACAGGGCGGAATAATTCACCCCTCCACTTT
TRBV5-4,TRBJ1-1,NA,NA,CASGQVNTEAFF,TGTGCCAGCGGGCAAGTGAACACTGAAGCTTTCTTT
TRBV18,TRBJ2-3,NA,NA,CASPPQGGPSAQYF,TGTGCCAGCCCTCCTCAGGGGGGTCCATCGGCGCAGTATTTT
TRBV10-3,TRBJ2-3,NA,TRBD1,CAISEFTGTANPDTQYF,TGTGCCATCAGTGAGTTTACGGGGACAGCAAACCCAGATACGCAGTATTTT
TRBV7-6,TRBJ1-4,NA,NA,CASSRGQPNEKLFF,TGTGCCAGCAGCCGAGGACAGCCCAATGAAAAACTGTTTTTT
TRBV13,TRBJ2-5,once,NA,CASSPRQEEETQYF,TGTGCCAGCAGCCCTAGACAGGAGGAAGAGACCCAGTACTTC
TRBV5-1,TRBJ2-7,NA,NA,CASSLPASGRPYEQYF,TGCGCCAGCAGCTTACCCGCGAGCGGTCGACCCTACGAGCAGTACTTC
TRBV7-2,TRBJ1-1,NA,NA,CASSLRTAGGSMAFF,TGTGCCAGCAGCTTAAGGACAGCCGGCGGATCAATGGCTTTCTTT
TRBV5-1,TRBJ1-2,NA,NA,CASSLAQGLSGYTF,TGCGCCAGCAGCTTGGCGCAGGGGCTGTCGGGCTACACCTTC
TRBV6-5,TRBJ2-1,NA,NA,CASRGSGENYNEQFF,TGTGCCAGCAGAGGTAGCGGCGAGAACTACAATGAGCAGTTCTTC
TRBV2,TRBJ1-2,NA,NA,CASSEAERAYGYTF,TGTGCCAGCAGTGAAGCTGAAAGGGCTTATGGCTACACCTTC
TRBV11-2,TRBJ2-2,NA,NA,CASSQVAGNSGGELFF,TGTGCCAGCAGCCAAGTTGCGGGGAATTCCGGCGGGGAGCTGTTTTTT
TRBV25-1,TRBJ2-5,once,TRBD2,CASSEPTSGGWSETQYF,TGTGCCAGCAGTGAACCGACTAGCGGGGGGTGGTCGGAGACCCAGTACTTC
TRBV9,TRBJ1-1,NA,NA,CASSPRRGQVTEAFF,TGTGCCAGCAGCCCCCGACGGGGGCAGGTCACTGAAGCTTTCTTT
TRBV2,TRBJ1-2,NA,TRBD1,CASRGQADNYGYTF,TGTGCCTCAAGGGGGCAGGCAGACAACTATGGCTACACCTTC
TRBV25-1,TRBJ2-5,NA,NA,CASSESGGPETQYF,TGTGCCAGCAGTGAATCCGGTGGCCCAGAGACCCAGTACTTC
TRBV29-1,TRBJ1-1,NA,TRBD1,CSGGTGLMNTEAFF,TGCAGCGGGGGGACAGGCCTTATGAACACTGAAGCTTTCTTT
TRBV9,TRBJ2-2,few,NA,CASSVGITGELFF,TGTGCCAGCAGCGTGGGGATTACCGGGGAGCTGTTTTTT
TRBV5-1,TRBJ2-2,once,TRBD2,CATQRGRGAGELFF,TGCGCCACCCAGAGGGGACGGGGGGCCGGGGAGCTGTTTTTT
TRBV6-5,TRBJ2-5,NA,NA,CASSSGRQMRETQYF,TGTGCCAGCAGTTCGGGACGCCAGATGAGGGAGACCCAGTACTTC
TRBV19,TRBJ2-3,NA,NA,CASSARRRTDTQYF,TGTGCCAGTAGTGCGCGCAGGCGCACAGATACGCAGTATTTT
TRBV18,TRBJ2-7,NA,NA,CASSPGTYEQYF,TGTGCCAGCTCACCAGGGACCTACGAGCAGTACTTC
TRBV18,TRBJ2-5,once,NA,CASSQDLTGEGQETQYF,TGTGCCAGCTCCCAGGACCTGACAGGGGAGGGGCAAGAGACCCAGTACTTC
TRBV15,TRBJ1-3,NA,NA,CATSRGGAGSSGNTIYF,TGTGCCACCAGCAGAGGAGGAGCAGGGAGCTCTGGAAACACCATATATTTT